A single sample is the source of the 2 T cell receptor beta chains below, sequenced in a study of shared clonotypes between healthy human individuals. Terminally differentiated effector memory CD45RA+ cells were excluded from the naive CD8 cells, which were CD45RO-negative and positively selected for CCR7. Some clones are missing from TCRdb's copy, which holds only in-frame ones; the method was immunoSEQ multiplex PCR. Of hundreds of thousands of clones listed, approximately 96% are singletons. The specimen was naive CD8+ T cells sorted from blood. The receptors come from a woman between 25 and 40 years old in good health.

The V gene is TRBV13, the J gene TRBJ2-3, with 13 bases matching TRBD2. This CDR3 spans 18 amino acids. J gave up 5 bases and V 5 bases, and 13 bases lay outside the gene matches. The germline gives CDR1 PRHDT, CDR2 FYEKMQ (reference sequence). The CDR3 loop reads CASSPEETSGGKIDTQYF. The CDR3 bases are TGTGCCAGCAGCCCAGAGGAGACTAGCGGGGGGAAGATAGATACGCAGTATTTT.

This chain joins TRBV7-3 and TRBJ2-5; D gene unclear. This CDR3 is built from 13 residues. Germline V CDR1 and CDR2: SGHTA, FQGTGA. With 5 bases removed from V and 3 bases from J, the gap between germline ends came to 10 bases. The CDR3 nucleotides read TGTGCCAGCAGCATAGACGAGGAAGAGACCCAGTACTTC. Translated: CASSIDEEETQYF.